This section outlines one T cell receptor (beta chain) sequence together with its context. The antigen is unknown. This CDR3 is 19 amino acids long. Germline V gives CDR1 LNHDA, CDR2 SQIVND (reference sequence). V shed 3 bases, J shed 4 bases, and the junction held 17 bases outside the gene matches. The data originate from a study of T cell responses to AZD1222 COVID-19 vaccine. Study-wide context: Second-dose intervals of approximately 4 or approximately 12 weeks were pooled. Study-level points and caveats: Elevations in Spike-specific TCR breadth and depth followed administration of two AZD1222 doses.

Measured with immunoSEQ multiplex PCR; TCRdb has only the in-frame clones, and not every one. This table holds 150,000 to 200,000 clones, 85% to 95% found once. The material was peripheral blood, obtained on day 0 of AZD1222 vaccination. J is TRBJ2-1 and V is TRBV19, with 8 bases identical to TRBD2. The receptor's source is an adult in good health. Here the CDR3 reads CASSIRPQSTSGVYNEQFF. In nucleotides, the CDR3 is TGTGCCAGTAGTATCCGACCTCAAAGTACTAGCGGCGTATACAATGAGCAGTTCTTC.